The 16 T cell receptor beta chains given below trace back to one sample, sequenced in a study of blood T cell repertoires in COVID-19. Repertoires were generated with immunoSEQ multiplex PCR, while TCRdb's copy carries only in-frame clones and drops some. Here the sample spans some 240,000 clones, approximately 83% being singletons. The sequenced sample was peripheral blood. Receptor source: a woman of 80 years or more with acute or convalescent COVID-19.

The gene calls are TRBV27 and TRBJ1-6; D might be TRBD1 (6 bases). The CDR3 length is 13 residues. Germline V gene data show CDR1 as MNHEY and CDR2 as SMNVEV (reference sequence). Trimming removed 5 bases at V and 9 bases at J, with 11 bases between. As DNA, the CDR3 is TGTGCCAGCAGTGCGTACAGGGTTTCACCCCTCCACTTT. It codes for CASSAYRVSPLHF.

The chain employs TRBV6-1 and TRBJ1-5; tentatively, D is TRBD1 (5 bases). The CDR3 is made up of 14 amino acids. Germline V gives CDR1 MNHNS, CDR2 SASEGT. V was pared by 2 bases and J by 3 bases, with 8 bases between. The CDR3 sequence is CASSERGLNQPQHF. CDR3 in DNA: TGTGCCAGCAGTGAAAGGGGCCTCAATCAGCCCCAGCATTTT.

Points on this clone: Within the sample, other DNA sequences also encode this same CDR3. The chain carries TRBV12-5 and TRBJ1-5; D gene uncertain. The CDR3 extends over 13 amino acids. Trimming removed 1 base from V and 7 bases from J, with 8 bases in between. Germline V gene data show CDR1 as LGHNT and CDR2 as FRNRAP. The CDR3 protein is CASGLAGNQPQHF. The CDR3 nucleotides are TGTGCTAGTGGTTTGGCGGGAAACCAGCCCCAGCATTTT.

This rearrangement joins TRBV18 to TRBJ2-7; a weak D match, TRBD1 (6 bases). CDR3 length: 14 amino acids. The germline CDR1 and CDR2 sequences are KGHSH and LQKENI. Deletions cut 4 bases from V and 0 bases from J, with 10 bases between. DNA of the CDR3: TGTGCCAGCTCACTGGACAGAGACTCCTACGAGCAGTACTTC. Protein product: CASSLDRDSYEQYF.

The chain links TRBV29-1 to TRBJ1-5; D is unclear. The germline CDR1 and CDR2 sequences are SQVTM and ANQGSEA. V lost 6 bases to trimming and J lost 4 bases, with 16 bases between them. CDR3 length: 14 residues. CDR3 protein: CSVAGSPGNQPQHF. As DNA, the CDR3 is TGCAGCGTCGCGGGCAGCCCGGGGAATCAGCCCCAGCATTTT.

This chain uses TRBV5-1 with TRBJ1-2, with a possible D match to TRBD1 (6 bases). Trimming removed 3 bases from V and 6 bases from J, with 21 bases in between. The CDR3 contains 16 residues. CDR1 is SGHRS, CDR2 YFSETQ, per germline. CDR3 nucleotides: TGCGCCAGCAGCTGGATCGGGGACACGCTTCTTAATGGCTACACCTTC. Its translation: CASSWIGDTLLNGYTF.

This chain connects TRBV5-1 to TRBJ2-7, with 7 positions matching TRBD2. Germline V gene lookup returns CDR1 SGHRS and CDR2 YFSETQ. Germline trimming cut 4 bases from V and 3 bases from J; bases unmatched to any gene: 16. This CDR3 comprises 17 residues. The CDR3 DNA sequence: TGCGCCAGCAGCCCGACCCCGGCGGGGGAGGTCTACTACGAGCAGTACTTC. It codes for CASSPTPAGEVYYEQYF.

J is TRBJ2-7 and V is TRBV29-1; 7 bases are shared with TRBD1. Germline CDR1 SQVTM, CDR2 ANQGSEA. The CDR3 is 12 amino acids. The trim removed 5 bases at V and 2 bases at J, leaving 3 bases unmatched. The CDR3 sequence: CSVRQGAYEQYF. CDR3 nucleotide sequence: TGCAGCGTTAGACAGGGAGCCTACGAGCAGTACTTC.

The J gene is TRBJ2-1, the V gene TRBV9; D is perhaps TRBD2 (7 bases). Germline CDR1 and CDR2: SGDLS and YYNGEE. V gave up 3 bases and J gave up 2 bases, with 12 bases separating them. The CDR3 consists of 15 residues. CDR3 region: CASSAGRGPYNEQFF. As DNA, the CDR3 is TGTGCCAGCAGCGCAGGGCGGGGGCCCTACAATGAGCAGTTCTTC. Supplemented by reference TRBV9 and TRBJ2-1, the full variable domain reads DSGVTQTPKHLITATGQRVTLRCSPRSGDLSVYWYQQSLDQGLQFLIQYYNGEERAKGNILERFSAQQFPDLHSELNLSSLELGDSALYFCASSAGRGPYNEQFFGPGTRLTVL.

The rearrangement joins TRBV7-9 to TRBJ2-3, with 7 nucleotides matching TRBD1. This CDR3 comprises 13 residues. Germline V lookup: CDR1 SEHNR, CDR2 FQNEAQ (reference sequence). V trimming: 1 base; J trimming: 8 bases; junction bases outside the gene matches: 3. The CDR3 protein is CASSLDRGSTQYF. The CDR3 DNA reads TGTGCCAGCAGCTTAGACAGGGGTTCTACGCAGTATTTT.

This chain connects TRBV25-1 to TRBJ1-6, with TRBD1 identical over 10 bases. Germline V lookup: CDR1 MGHDK, CDR2 SYGVNS. Trimming at V came to 5 bases and at J to 8 bases, leaving 6 bases not matched to a gene. The CDR3 sequence is 15 residues long. The CDR3 DNA reads as TGTGCCAGCAGTCCTAGACAGGGGGCCTATTCACCCCTCCACTTT. This codes for CASSPRQGAYSPLHF.

As to this clone: Relative to the germline gene, one junction end is altered; a read error may explain this. The chain joins TRBV7-7 to TRBJ2-5; 8 nucleotides line up with TRBD1. The CDR3 runs 14 residues. Germline CDR1 is SSHAT and CDR2 is FNYEAQ (reference sequence). CDR3 protein: CASSPQGGQETQYF. Written as DNA, the CDR3 is TGTGCTAGCAGCCCACAGGGGGGCCAAGAGACCCAGTACTTC.

The V and J genes are TRBV2 and TRBJ1-1, with a possible D match to TRBD1 (6 bases). Germline V CDR1 and CDR2: SNHLY, FYNNEI. Trimming pared 6 bases from V and 6 bases from J, leaving 8 bases between. The length of the CDR3 is 11 residues. The CDR3 reads CASRGGSEAFF. CDR3 in DNA: TGTGCCAGCAGAGGGGGTTCTGAAGCTTTCTTT.

Note on this clone: The sample carries other DNA sequences with the same CDR3. The V gene is TRBV2, the J gene TRBJ1-2, with D perhaps TRBD1 (6 bases). Looked up from germline, CDR1 is SNHLY and CDR2 is FYNNEI. This CDR3 region has 11 residues. Trimming pared 5 bases from V and 5 bases from J, leaving 6 bases between. The CDR3 loop is CASSTGYGYTF. The CDR3 region has the DNA TGTGCCAGCAGTACAGGGTATGGCTACACCTTC.

The chain is built from TRBV29-1 and TRBJ1-1, with 7 bases fitting TRBD1. Trimming at V came to 7 bases and at J to 6 bases, leaving 5 bases not matched to a gene. The germline V gene has CDR1 SQVTM and CDR2 ANQGSEA. The CDR3 consists of 11 residues. Written as DNA, the CDR3 is TGCAGCGATAATACAGGGGCTGAAGCTTTCTTT. As protein: CSDNTGAEAFF.

The rearrangement links TRBV19 to TRBJ2-4, with TRBD1 identical over 10 bases. The V segment lost 6 bases and the J segment 8 bases; nucleotides outside the gene matches: 7. Germline lookup yields CDR1 LNHDA and CDR2 SQIVND (reference sequence). This CDR3 region has 14 residues. CDR3 DNA sequence: TGTGCCAGTAGGAGAGGGGACAGGGGTGACATTCAGTACTTC. It encodes CASRRGDRGDIQYF.